This record covers a single T cell receptor (beta chain). Antigen unknown. These data originate in a study of cytomegalovirus exposure and HLA in healthy donors. Study conclusions and caveats: Many donors shared some public TCRs, even though most TCR sequences were rare. The study put about 180 TCR beta chains on its list as cytomegalovirus-associated. Diagnosis of cytomegalovirus status made by the classifier reportedly showed high specificity and sensitivity.

The donors were in the approximately 130-subject validation cohort, distinct from the roughly 720-subject first cohort. In germline, CDR1 is MNHEY, CDR2 SMNVEV (reference sequence). This CDR3 has 15 amino acids. V was clipped by 8 bases and J by 7 bases, with 18 bases between them. The table came from immunoSEQ multiplex PCR; TCRdb's copy has only in-frame clones and leaves some out. The sample holds 150,000 to 200,000 clones, about four fifths seen once. This chain links TRBV27 with TRBJ1-6; D may be TRBD1 (5 bases). The clonotype was recovered from a woman in her late teens or twenties in good health and CMV-seropositive. Sequencing was performed on PBMCs. CDR3 loop: CASRITGVSNSPLHF. In DNA, the CDR3 is TGTGCCAGCCGAATTACGGGGGTGAGCAATTCACCCCTCCACTTT.